The TCR beta chain described here comes from a study of CD8 T cells in Susac syndrome. With random hexamers, reverse transcription was performed on about 0.5 to 1 ug of RNA. Each CDR3 protein gets one entry after TCRdb re-called the immunoSEQ multiplex PCR reads with MiXCR. The sample yields 160,000 or so distinct CDR3 sequences, about 95% seen once. The sequencing sample was made of CD8+ T cells from PBMCs. The receptor comes from a human donor with multiple sclerosis.

This CDR3 is CASSSDRRIFIDSPLHF. The DNA of the CDR3 is TGTGCCAGCAGTTCGGACAGGAGAATATTTATTGATTCACCCCTCCACTTT. The rearrangement joins TRBV3-1 to TRBJ1-6; 7 nucleotides align to TRBD1. After removal of 6 bases from V and 8 bases from J, the junction contained 16 bases not matched to a gene. Germline V gene sequence: CDR1 LGHDT, CDR2 YNNKEL (reference sequence). The CDR3 has 17 amino acids.